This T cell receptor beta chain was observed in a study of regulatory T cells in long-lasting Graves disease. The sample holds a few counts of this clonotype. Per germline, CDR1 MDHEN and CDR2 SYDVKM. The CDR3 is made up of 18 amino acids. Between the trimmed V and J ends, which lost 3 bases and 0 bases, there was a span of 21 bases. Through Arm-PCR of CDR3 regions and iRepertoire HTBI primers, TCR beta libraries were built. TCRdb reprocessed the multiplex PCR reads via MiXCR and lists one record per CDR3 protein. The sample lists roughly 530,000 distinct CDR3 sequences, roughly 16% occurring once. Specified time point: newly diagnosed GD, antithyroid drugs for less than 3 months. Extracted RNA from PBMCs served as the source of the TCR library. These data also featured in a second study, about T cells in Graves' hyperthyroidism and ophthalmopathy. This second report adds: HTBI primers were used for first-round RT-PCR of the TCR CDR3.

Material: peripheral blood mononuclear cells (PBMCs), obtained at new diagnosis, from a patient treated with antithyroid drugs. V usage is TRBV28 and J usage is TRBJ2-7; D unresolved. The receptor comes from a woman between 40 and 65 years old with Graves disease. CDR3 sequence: CASSFKQTKLPHSYEQYF. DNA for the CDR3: TGTGCCAGCAGTTTTAAACAGACCAAGCTCCCGCACTCCTACGAGCAGTACTTC.